Sequencing of this T cell receptor beta chain was carried out in a study of CD8+ T cells in alopecia areata. Treatment: oral pan-JAK inhibitor, 5-10 mg twice daily. Extracted from the samples, RNA was reverse transcribed into cDNA to serve as the sequencing template. Measured with immunoSEQ multiplex PCR; TCRdb has only the in-frame clones, and not every one. The table records about 200,000 clones, under 80% of them present only once. The source of this sequence is a human donor with alopecia areata. The specimen was CD4+ T cells sorted from blood, collected around week 50, from a patient treated with tofacitinib.

CDR3 region: CASSTQGGSTEAFF. As DNA, the CDR3 is TGTGCCAGCAGCACCCAGGGGGGAAGTACTGAAGCTTTCTTT. The rearrangement joins TRBV9 to TRBJ1-1, with 7 bases identical to TRBD1. Trimming removed 4 bases from V and 5 bases from J; junction bases left unmatched: 8. The CDR3 sequence is 14 residues long. Per germline, CDR1 SGDLS and CDR2 YYNGEE.